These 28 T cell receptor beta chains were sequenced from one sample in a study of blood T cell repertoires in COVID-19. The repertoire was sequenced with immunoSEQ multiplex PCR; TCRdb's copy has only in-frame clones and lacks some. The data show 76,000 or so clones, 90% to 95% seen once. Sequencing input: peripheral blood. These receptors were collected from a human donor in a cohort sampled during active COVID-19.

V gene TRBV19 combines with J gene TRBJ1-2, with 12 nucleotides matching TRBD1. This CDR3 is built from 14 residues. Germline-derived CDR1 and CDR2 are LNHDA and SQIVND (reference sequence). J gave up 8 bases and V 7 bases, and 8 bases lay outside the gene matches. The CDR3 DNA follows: TGTGCCAGTACCAGGGACAGGGGGCCTTTAGGCTACACCTTC. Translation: CASTRDRGPLGYTF.

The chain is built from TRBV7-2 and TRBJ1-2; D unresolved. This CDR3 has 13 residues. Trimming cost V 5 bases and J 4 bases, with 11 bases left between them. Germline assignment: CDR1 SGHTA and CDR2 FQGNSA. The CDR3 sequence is CASSTQRAYGYTF. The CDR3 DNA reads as TGTGCCAGCAGCACTCAGCGAGCCTATGGCTACACCTTC.

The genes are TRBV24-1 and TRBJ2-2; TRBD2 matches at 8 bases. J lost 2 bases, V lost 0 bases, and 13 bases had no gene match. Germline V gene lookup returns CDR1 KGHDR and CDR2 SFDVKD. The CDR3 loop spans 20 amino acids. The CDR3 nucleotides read TGTGCCACCAGTGATTTGTCTAGCGGGCCGCTCTTTAGTAACACCGGGGAGCTGTTTTTT. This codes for CATSDLSSGPLFSNTGELFF.

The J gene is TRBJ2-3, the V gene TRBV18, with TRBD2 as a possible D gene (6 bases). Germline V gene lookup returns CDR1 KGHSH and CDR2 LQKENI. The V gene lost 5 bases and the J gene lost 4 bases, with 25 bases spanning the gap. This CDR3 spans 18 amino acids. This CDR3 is CASSTSSLLWAGSDTQYF. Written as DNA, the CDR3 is TGTGCCAGCTCAACCTCAAGCCTACTCTGGGCGGGGTCAGATACGCAGTATTTT.

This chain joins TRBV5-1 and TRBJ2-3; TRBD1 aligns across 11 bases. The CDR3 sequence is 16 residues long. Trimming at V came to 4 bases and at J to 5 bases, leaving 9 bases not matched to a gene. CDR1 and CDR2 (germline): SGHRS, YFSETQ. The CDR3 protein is CASSHPGQGAVDTQYF. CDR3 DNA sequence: TGCGCCAGCAGCCACCCCGGACAGGGGGCGGTAGATACGCAGTATTTT.

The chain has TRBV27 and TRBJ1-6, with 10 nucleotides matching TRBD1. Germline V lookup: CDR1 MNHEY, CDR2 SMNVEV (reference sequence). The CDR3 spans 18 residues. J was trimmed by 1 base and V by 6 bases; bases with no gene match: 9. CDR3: CASREGQGKLSYNSPLHF. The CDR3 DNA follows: TGTGCCAGCAGGGAGGGACAGGGGAAGTTGTCCTATAATTCACCCCTCCACTTT.

The CDR3: CARSKKLYEQYF. Here the CDR3 DNA reads TGTGCCAGAAGTAAAAAACTCTACGAGCAGTACTTC. V gene TRBV5-3 combines with J gene TRBJ2-7; D call uncertain. TRBV5-3 is known as an ORF, though its function is uncertain. The V gene lost 5 bases and the J gene lost 3 bases, with 9 bases spanning the gap. The CDR3 has 12 amino acids.

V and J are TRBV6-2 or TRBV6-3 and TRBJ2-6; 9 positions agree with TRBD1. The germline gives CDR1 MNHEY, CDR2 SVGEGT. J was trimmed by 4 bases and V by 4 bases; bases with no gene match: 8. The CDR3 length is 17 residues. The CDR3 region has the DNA TGTGCCAGCAGTTGGGGACAGGGCAGTACAGGGGCCAACGTCCTGACTTTC. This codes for CASSWGQGSTGANVLTF.

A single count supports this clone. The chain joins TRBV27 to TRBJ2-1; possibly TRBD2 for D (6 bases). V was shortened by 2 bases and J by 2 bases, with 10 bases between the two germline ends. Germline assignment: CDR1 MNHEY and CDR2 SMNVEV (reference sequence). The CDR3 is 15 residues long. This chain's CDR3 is CASSLAGKTYNEQFF. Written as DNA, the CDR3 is TGTGCCAGCAGTTTAGCGGGGAAGACCTACAATGAGCAGTTCTTC.

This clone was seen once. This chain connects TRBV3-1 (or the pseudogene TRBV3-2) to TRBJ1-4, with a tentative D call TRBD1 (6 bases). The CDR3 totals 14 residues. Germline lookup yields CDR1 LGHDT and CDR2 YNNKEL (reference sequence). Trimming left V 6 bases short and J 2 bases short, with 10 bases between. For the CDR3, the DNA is TGTGCCAGCAGAAACAGGGAGACTAATGAAAAACTGTTTTTT. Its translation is CASRNRETNEKLFF.

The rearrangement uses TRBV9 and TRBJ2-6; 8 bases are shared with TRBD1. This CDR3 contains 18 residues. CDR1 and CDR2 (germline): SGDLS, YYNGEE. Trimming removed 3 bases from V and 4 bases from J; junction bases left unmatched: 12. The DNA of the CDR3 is TGTGCCAGCAGCGCATCTCAGGGGGCACTACGAGGGGCCAACGTCCTGACTTTC. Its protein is CASSASQGALRGANVLTF.

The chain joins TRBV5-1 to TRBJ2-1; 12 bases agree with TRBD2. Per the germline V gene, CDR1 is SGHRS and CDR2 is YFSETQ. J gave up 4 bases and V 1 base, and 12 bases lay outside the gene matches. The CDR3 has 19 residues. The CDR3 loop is CASSLLGSTSGGKYNEQFF. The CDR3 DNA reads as TGCGCCAGCAGCTTGCTGGGCAGTACTAGCGGGGGGAAGTACAATGAGCAGTTCTTC. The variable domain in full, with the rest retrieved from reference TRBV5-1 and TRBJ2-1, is KAGVTQTPRYLIKTRGQQVTLSCSPISGHRSVSWYQQTPGQGLQFLFEYFSETQRNKGNFPGRFSGRQFSNSRSEMNVSTLELGDSALYLCASSLLGSTSGGKYNEQFFGPGTRLTVL.

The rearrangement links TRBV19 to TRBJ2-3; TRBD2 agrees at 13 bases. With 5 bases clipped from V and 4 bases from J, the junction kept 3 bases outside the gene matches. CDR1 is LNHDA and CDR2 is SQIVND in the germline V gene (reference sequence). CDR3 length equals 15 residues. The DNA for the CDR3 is TGTGCCAGTAGTGGACTAGCGGGGGCTGCAGATACGCAGTATTTT. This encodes CASSGLAGAADTQYF.

CDR3 region: CAWTSTRTGSPEAFF. CDR3 DNA sequence: TGTGCCTGGACCTCAACGAGGACAGGGAGTCCTGAAGCTTTCTTT. The V call is TRBV30, the J call TRBJ1-1; 8 bases align to TRBD1. The CDR3 is made up of 15 amino acids. CDR1 and CDR2 (germline): GTSNPN, SVGIG (reference sequence). V was pared by 4 bases and J by 6 bases, with 13 bases of the junction left unmatched.

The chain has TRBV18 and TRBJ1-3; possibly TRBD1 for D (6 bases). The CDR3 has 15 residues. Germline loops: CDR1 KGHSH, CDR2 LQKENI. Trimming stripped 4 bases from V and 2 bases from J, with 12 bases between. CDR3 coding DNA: TGTGCCAGCTCACGGGTACAGGGTACTGGAAACACCATATATTTT. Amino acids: CASSRVQGTGNTIYF. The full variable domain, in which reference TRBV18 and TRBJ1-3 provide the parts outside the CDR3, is NAGVMQNPRHLVRRRGQEARLRCSPMKGHSHVYWYRQLPEEGLKFMVYLQKENIIDESGMPKERFSAEFPKEGPSILRIQQVVRGDSAAYFCASSRVQGTGNTIYFGEGSWLTVV.

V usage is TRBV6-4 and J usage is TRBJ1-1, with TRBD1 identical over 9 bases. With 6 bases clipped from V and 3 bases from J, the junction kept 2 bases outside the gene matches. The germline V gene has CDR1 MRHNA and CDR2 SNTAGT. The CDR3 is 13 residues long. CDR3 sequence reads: CASRRTGDTEAFF. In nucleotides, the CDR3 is TGTGCCAGCAGAAGGACAGGGGACACTGAAGCTTTCTTT.

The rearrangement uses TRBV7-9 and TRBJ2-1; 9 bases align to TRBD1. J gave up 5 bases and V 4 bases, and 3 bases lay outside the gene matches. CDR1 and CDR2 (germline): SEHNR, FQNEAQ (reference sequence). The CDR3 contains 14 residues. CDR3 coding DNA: TGTGCCAGCAGCTCGAGGACAGGGGACAATGAGCAGTTCTTC. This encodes CASSSRTGDNEQFF.

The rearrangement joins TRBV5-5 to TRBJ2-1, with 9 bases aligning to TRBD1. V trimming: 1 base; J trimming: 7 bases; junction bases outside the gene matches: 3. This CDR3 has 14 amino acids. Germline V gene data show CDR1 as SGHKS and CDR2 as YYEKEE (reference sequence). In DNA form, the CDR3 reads TGTGCCAGCAGCTTGTGGGACAGGGTGAATGAGCAGTTCTTC. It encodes CASSLWDRVNEQFF.

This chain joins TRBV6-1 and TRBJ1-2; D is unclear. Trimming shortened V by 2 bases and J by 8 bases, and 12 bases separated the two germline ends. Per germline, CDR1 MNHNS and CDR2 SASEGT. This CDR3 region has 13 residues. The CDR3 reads CASSESRGMGYTF. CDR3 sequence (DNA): TGTGCCAGCAGTGAATCTAGAGGGATGGGCTACACCTTC.

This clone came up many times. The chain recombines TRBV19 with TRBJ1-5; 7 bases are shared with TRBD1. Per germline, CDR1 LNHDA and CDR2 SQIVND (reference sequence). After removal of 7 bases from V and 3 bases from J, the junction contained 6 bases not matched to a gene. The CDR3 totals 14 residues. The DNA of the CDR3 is TGTGCCAGTACCCAACAGGGGCCCAATCAGCCCCAGCATTTT. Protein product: CASTQQGPNQPQHF.

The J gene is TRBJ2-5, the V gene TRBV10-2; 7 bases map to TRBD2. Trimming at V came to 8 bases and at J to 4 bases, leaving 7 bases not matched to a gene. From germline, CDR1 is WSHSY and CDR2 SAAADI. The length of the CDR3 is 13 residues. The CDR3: CASGWSGGETQYF. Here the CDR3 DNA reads TGCGCCAGCGGGTGGTCGGGGGGAGAGACCCAGTACTTC.

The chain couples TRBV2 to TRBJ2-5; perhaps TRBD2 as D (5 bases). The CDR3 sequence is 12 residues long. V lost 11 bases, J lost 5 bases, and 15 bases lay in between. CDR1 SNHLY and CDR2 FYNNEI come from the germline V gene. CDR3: CASRGDTETQYF. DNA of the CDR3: TGTGCCTCCCGGGGAGATACGGAGACCCAGTACTTC. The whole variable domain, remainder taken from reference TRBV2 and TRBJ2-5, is EPEVTQTPSHQVTQMGQEVILRCVPISNHLYFYWYRQILGQKVEFLVSFYNNEISEKSEIFDDQFSVERPDGSNFTLKIRSTKLEDSAMYFCASRGDTETQYFGPGTRLLVL.

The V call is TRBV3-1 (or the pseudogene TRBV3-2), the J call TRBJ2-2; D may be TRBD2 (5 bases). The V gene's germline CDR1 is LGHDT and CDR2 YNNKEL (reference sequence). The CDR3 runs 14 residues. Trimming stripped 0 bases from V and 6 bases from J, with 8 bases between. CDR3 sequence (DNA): TGTGCCAGCAGCCAAGATGAGGAGGCCGGGGAGCTGTTTTTT. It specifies CASSQDEEAGELFF.

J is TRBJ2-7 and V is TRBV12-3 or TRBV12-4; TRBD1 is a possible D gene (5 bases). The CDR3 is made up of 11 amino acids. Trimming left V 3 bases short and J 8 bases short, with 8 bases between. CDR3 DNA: TGTGCCAGCAGTTTCAAGGGGAAGCAGTACTTC. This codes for CASSFKGKQYF.

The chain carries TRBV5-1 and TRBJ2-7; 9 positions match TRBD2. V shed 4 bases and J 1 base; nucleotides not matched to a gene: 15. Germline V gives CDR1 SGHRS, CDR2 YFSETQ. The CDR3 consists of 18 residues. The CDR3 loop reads CASSPRQQTSGESYEQYF. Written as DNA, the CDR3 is TGCGCCAGCAGCCCCCGCCAACAGACTAGCGGTGAATCCTACGAGCAGTACTTC. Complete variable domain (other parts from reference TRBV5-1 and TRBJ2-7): KAGVTQTPRYLIKTRGQQVTLSCSPISGHRSVSWYQQTPGQGLQFLFEYFSETQRNKGNFPGRFSGRQFSNSRSEMNVSTLELGDSALYLCASSPRQQTSGESYEQYFGPGTRLTVT.

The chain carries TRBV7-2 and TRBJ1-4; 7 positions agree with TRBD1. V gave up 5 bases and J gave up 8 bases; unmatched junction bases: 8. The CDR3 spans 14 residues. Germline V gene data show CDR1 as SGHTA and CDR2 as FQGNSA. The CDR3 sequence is CASSRPGTEEKLFF. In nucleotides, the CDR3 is TGTGCCAGCAGCCGGCCCGGGACAGAGGAAAAACTGTTTTTT.

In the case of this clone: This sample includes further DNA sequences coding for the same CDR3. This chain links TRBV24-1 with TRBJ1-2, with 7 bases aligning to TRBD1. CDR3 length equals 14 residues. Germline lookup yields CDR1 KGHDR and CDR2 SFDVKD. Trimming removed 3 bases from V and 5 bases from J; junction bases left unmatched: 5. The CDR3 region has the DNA TGTGCCACCAGTGATAGAGACAGGGTTTATGGCTACACCTTC. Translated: CATSDRDRVYGYTF.

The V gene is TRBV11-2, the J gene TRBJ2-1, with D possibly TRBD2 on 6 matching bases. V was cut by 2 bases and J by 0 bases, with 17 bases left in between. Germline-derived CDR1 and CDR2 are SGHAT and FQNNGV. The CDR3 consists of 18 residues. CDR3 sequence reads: CASSLQFRGVDSYNEQFF. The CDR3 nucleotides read TGTGCCAGCAGCTTACAGTTTCGCGGGGTGGACTCCTACAATGAGCAGTTCTTC. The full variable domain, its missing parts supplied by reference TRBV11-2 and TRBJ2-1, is EAGVAQSPRYKIIEKRQSVAFWCNPISGHATLYWYQQILGQGPKLLIQFQNNGVVDDSQLPKDRFSAERLKGVDSTLKIQPAKLEDSAVYLCASSLQFRGVDSYNEQFFGPGTRLTVL.